These 18 T cell receptor beta chains share one sample of origin, sequenced in a study of regulatory T cells in long-lasting Graves disease. According to the study, TCR beta libraries were built with iRepertoire HTBI primers and CDR3-region Arm-PCR. TCRdb fed the multiplex PCR reads into MiXCR, producing one record per CDR3 protein. The sample contains more than 450,000 distinct CDR3 sequences, about a sixth of which appear only once. As for time point: newly diagnosed GD, antithyroid drugs for less than 3 months. The TCR library was made from RNA that had been extracted from PBMCs in TRIzol. The same sample was also used in a study of T cells in Graves' hyperthyroidism and ophthalmopathy.

Sequencing used peripheral blood mononuclear cells (PBMCs), obtained at new diagnosis, from a patient treated with antithyroid drugs. These TCRs come from a man aged 40-49 years with Graves disease.

This clonotype has more than one count but fewer than ten. This sequence joins TRBV7-6 and TRBJ1-1; TRBD1 agrees at 9 bases. Germline assignment: CDR1 SGHVS and CDR2 FNYEAQ. This CDR3 contains 15 residues. V shed 3 bases and J 5 bases; nucleotides not matched to a gene: 7. The CDR3 sequence: CASSFRTGAGTEAFF. The CDR3, as DNA: TGTGCCAGCAGCTTCCGGACAGGGGCTGGAACTGAAGCTTTCTTT.

This clonotype was observed many times. The J gene is TRBJ2-7, the V gene TRBV29-1; a possible D gene is TRBD1 (6 bases). The V end lost 4 bases, the J end lost 2 bases, and 12 bases lay between the germline ends. Germline CDR1 reads SQVTM; CDR2 reads ANQGSEA. The CDR3 runs to 13 residues. In DNA form, the CDR3 reads TGCAGCGTTGGAACTGGACAGACCTACGAGCAGTACTTC. Its protein is CSVGTGQTYEQYF.

This clonotype was detected a few times. The V and J genes are TRBV20-1 and TRBJ1-5, with TRBD1 identical over 8 bases. Germline-derived CDR1 and CDR2 are DFQATT and SNEGSKA (reference sequence). V was pared by 6 bases and J by 4 bases, with 11 bases of the junction left unmatched. CDR3 length: 15 residues. CDR3 coding DNA: TGCAGTGCCCGATGGACAGGGTGGGAGAATCAGCCCCAGCATTTT. It yields the protein CSARWTGWENQPQHF.

This clonotype was observed many times. V and J are TRBV24-1 and TRBJ2-1; TRBD1 agrees at 7 bases. CDR1 is KGHDR and CDR2 is SFDVKD in the germline V gene. The CDR3 spans 16 residues. J was trimmed by 6 bases and V by 4 bases; bases with no gene match: 11. The CDR3 is CATSEGTGDLANEQFF. CDR3 nucleotide sequence: TGTGCCACCAGTGAGGGAACAGGGGACCTTGCCAATGAGCAGTTCTTC.

This clonotype was counted at least ten times. V and J are TRBV15 and TRBJ2-5; D ambiguous. Per germline, CDR1 LNHNV and CDR2 YYDKDF (reference sequence). The CDR3 spans 14 residues. The ends were cut back, 0 bases at V and 5 bases at J, with 10 bases in the middle. The DNA for the CDR3 is TGTGCCACCAGCAGAGATGTGGCTAGTGAGACCCAGTACTTC. It translates to CATSRDVASETQYF.

This chain joins TRBV27 and TRBJ2-6; D is possibly TRBD1 or TRBD2 (6 bases each). V gave up 4 bases and J gave up 3 bases, with 16 bases separating them. Looked up from germline, CDR1 is MNHEY and CDR2 is SMNVEV (reference sequence). The CDR3 has 17 amino acids. The CDR3 reads CASSYVGAGGGANVLTF. CDR3 sequence (DNA): TGTGCCAGCAGTTATGTGGGGGCCGGGGGTGGGGCCAACGTCCTGACTTTC. Looking up the rest from reference TRBV27 and TRBJ2-6 gives the full variable domain: EAQVTQNPRYLITVTGKKLTVTCSQNMNHEYMSWYRQDPGLGLRQIYYSMNVEVTDKGDVPEGYKVSRKEKRNFPLILESPSPNQTSLYFCASSYVGAGGGANVLTFGAGSRLTVL.

This clonotype has a handful of counts. CDR3 loop: CASRSGQGIAGELFF. The DNA for the CDR3 is TGTGCCAGCAGAAGCGGACAGGGAATAGCCGGGGAGCTGTTTTTT. V usage is TRBV6-4 and J usage is TRBJ2-2; 8 bases fit TRBD1. The CDR3 consists of 15 residues. The trim removed 6 bases at V and 6 bases at J, leaving 9 bases unmatched. From germline, CDR1 is MRHNA and CDR2 SNTAGT.

The chain couples TRBV20-1 to TRBJ2-1; D may be TRBD1 or TRBD2 (6 bases each). Germline CDR1 DFQATT, CDR2 SNEGSKA (reference sequence). The V end was cut by 1 base, the J end by 8 bases, with 18 bases between. The CDR3 totals 15 residues. This CDR3 reads CSARVEGGPVHEQFF. The CDR3 DNA sequence: TGCAGTGCTAGAGTTGAGGGGGGCCCAGTACATGAGCAGTTCTTC.

On this clonotype: With a much larger clone just one base away, this may be a read error. The chain uses TRBV2 and TRBJ2-1; 9 nucleotides match TRBD2. The CDR3 has 15 residues. V trimming: 4 bases; J trimming: 9 bases; junction bases outside the gene matches: 10. The germline V gene encodes CDR1 SNHLY and CDR2 FYNNEI. In DNA, the CDR3 is TGTGCCAGCAGTGGAGCTCTAGCGGGATACTCTGAGCAGTTCTTC. This encodes CASSGALAGYSEQFF.

This clonotype turned up a few times. One base away lies a much larger clone, so this may be a sequencing read error. The chain carries TRBV6-1 and TRBJ2-1; TRBD2 matches at 7 bases. V was pared by 7 bases and J by 0 bases, with 9 bases of the junction left unmatched. Germline CDR1 and CDR2: MNHNS and SASEGT. The CDR3 is 16 residues long. CDR3 nucleotides: TGTGCCAGCAAGAGGGAGGGTAGTTCCTCCTACAATGAGCAGTTCTTC. This codes for CASKREGSSSYNEQFF.

The rearrangement joins TRBV25-1 to TRBJ2-1; D is possibly TRBD1 (6 bases). CDR3 size: 12 residues. V was shortened by 5 bases and J by 9 bases, with 11 bases between the two germline ends. In germline, CDR1 is MGHDK, CDR2 SYGVNS. Here the CDR3 DNA reads TGTGCCAGCAGTTACAGGGAAAGTGAGCAGTTCTTC. Protein: CASSYRESEQFF.

Ten or more counts support this clonotype. This sequence joins TRBV12-3 or TRBV12-4 and TRBJ2-3; 9 positions agree with TRBD2. The CDR3 runs to 15 residues. The V and J ends lost 5 bases and 4 bases, in that order; junction bases with no gene match: 7. For the CDR3, the DNA is TGTGCCAGCAGTGCCCCCGGCGGGAGGGCAGATACGCAGTATTTT. This encodes CASSAPGGRADTQYF.

V usage is TRBV30 and J usage is TRBJ1-3, with D maybe TRBD1 (5 bases). Between the trimmed V and J ends, which lost 4 bases and 2 bases, there was a span of 12 bases. The CDR3 is 14 amino acids. Germline CDR1 is GTSNPN and CDR2 is SVGIG (reference sequence). Written as DNA, the CDR3 is TGTGCCTGGACCCGAGGGGTCGCTGGAAACACCATATATTTT. It translates to CAWTRGVAGNTIYF.

This clonotype was seen many times. The V and J genes are TRBV6-2 or TRBV6-3 and TRBJ2-7; 8 positions agree with TRBD1. Germline V gene lookup returns CDR1 MNHEY and CDR2 SVGEGT. The junction had 6 bases not matched to a gene; V was cut back by 8 bases and J by 3 bases. The CDR3 covers 13 residues. CDR3 protein: CASRGQGYYEQYF. DNA for the CDR3: TGTGCCAGCCGAGGACAGGGTTACTACGAGCAGTACTTC.

This clonotype was observed many times. The V gene is TRBV2, the J gene TRBJ2-7; 9 bases are a match to TRBD1. This CDR3 has 12 residues. The germline V gene has CDR1 SNHLY and CDR2 FYNNEI. V shed 10 bases and J 3 bases; nucleotides not matched to a gene: 4. The CDR3 DNA is TGTGCCATCCGGGACAGGGTCTACGAGCAGTACTTC. The encoded protein is CAIRDRVYEQYF.

This clonotype showed up many times. The V and J genes are TRBV11-1 and TRBJ2-1; tentatively, D is TRBD2 (6 bases). The length of the CDR3 is 15 residues. Trimming cost V 2 bases and J 3 bases, with 11 bases left between them. Germline-derived CDR1 and CDR2 are SGHAT and FQDESV (reference sequence). CDR3 amino acids: CASSLRAGGYNEQFF. The CDR3 DNA follows: TGTGCCAGCAGCTTACGAGCCGGGGGCTACAATGAGCAGTTCTTC.

The chain uses TRBV30 and TRBJ2-7; TRBD1 matches at 8 bases. The germline CDR1 and CDR2 sequences are GTSNPN and SVGIG (reference sequence). V was clipped by 3 bases and J by 1 base; unmatched bases: 2. The CDR3 contains 13 residues. Here the CDR3 reads CAWRNRGSYEQYF. CDR3 bases: TGTGCCTGGAGGAACAGGGGGTCCTACGAGCAGTACTTC.

This clonotype was found many times. The rearrangement links TRBV20-1 to TRBJ1-2; D gene ambiguous. Trimming removed 5 bases at V and 5 bases at J, with 12 bases between. The CDR3 is 12 amino acids. Germline V lookup: CDR1 DFQATT, CDR2 SNEGSKA (reference sequence). CDR3 coding DNA: TGCAGTGCTGGGCAGTTCGGGTATGGCTACACCTTC. Amino acids: CSAGQFGYGYTF.